This T cell receptor (beta chain) was identified during a study of cytomegalovirus exposure and HLA in healthy donors. Across the study: The same platform used for the 666 first-cohort repertoires was also used for the 120 or so validation repertoires, as a later analysis reported. Study-wide points: In the approximately 120 validation repertoires, a later analysis found that first-cohort TCR clusters tended to co-occur. The authors confirmed in vitro that three CMV-associated chains were specific for CMV antigens. Reportedly, cytomegalovirus status was diagnosed with high sensitivity and specificity.

With regard to this clone: Its antigen is still unknown.

Per the germline V gene, CDR1 is LGHNA and CDR2 is YSLEER. The trim removed 0 bases at V and 9 bases at J, leaving 10 bases unmatched. This CDR3 comprises 16 residues. Produced via immunoSEQ multiplex PCR; TCRdb's table is partial and in-frame only. Of roughly 150,000 clones in the sample, 85% were seen once. The receptor comes from a man younger than 40 in good health and CMV-seropositive. This chain uses TRBV4-3 with TRBJ2-1; TRBD2 agrees at 8 bases. The material sequenced was PBMCs. Here the CDR3 DNA reads TGCGCCAGCAGCCAAGATAGTAGGACTAGCAGTGTTGAGCAGTTCTTC. It encodes CASSQDSRTSSVEQFF.